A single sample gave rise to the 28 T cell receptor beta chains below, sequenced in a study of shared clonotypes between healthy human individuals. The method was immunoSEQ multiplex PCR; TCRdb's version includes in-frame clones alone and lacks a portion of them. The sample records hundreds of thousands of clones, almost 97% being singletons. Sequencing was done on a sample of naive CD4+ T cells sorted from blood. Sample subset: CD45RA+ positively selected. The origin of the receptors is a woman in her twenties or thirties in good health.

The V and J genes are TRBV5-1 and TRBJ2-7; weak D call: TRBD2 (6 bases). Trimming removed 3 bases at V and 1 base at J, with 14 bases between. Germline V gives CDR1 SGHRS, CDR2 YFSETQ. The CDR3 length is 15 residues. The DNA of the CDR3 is TGCGCCAGCAGCTATTCTGGCGGGACGTCCTACGAGCAGTACTTC. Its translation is CASSYSGGTSYEQYF.

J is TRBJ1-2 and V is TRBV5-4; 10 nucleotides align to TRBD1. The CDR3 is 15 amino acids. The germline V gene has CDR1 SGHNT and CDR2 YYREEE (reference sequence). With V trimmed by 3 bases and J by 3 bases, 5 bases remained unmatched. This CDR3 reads CASSSRQGAHYGYTF. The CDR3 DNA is TGTGCCAGCAGCTCCCGACAGGGGGCGCACTATGGCTACACCTTC. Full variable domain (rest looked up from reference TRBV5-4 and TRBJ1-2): ETGVTQSPTHLIKTRGQQVTLRCSSQSGHNTVSWYQQALGQGPQFIFQYYREEENGRGNFPPRFSGLQFPNYSSELNVNALELDDSALYLCASSSRQGAHYGYTFGSGTRLTVV.

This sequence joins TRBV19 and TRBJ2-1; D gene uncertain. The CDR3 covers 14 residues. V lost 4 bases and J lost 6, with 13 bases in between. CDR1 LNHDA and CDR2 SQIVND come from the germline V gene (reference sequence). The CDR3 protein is CASSTQVASNEQFF. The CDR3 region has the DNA TGTGCCAGTAGTACCCAGGTCGCCTCCAATGAGCAGTTCTTC.

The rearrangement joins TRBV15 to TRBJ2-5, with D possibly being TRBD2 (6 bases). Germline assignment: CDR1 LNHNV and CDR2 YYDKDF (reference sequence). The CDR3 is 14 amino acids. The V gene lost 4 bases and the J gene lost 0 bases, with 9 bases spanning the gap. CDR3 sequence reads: CATSIRGYQETQYF. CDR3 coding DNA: TGTGCCACCAGCATTCGGGGGTACCAAGAGACCCAGTACTTC.

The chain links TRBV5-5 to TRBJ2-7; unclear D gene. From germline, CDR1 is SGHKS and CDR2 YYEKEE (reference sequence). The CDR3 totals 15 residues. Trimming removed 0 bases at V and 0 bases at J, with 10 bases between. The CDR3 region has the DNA TGTGCCAGCAGCTTGGGGCTCACGCTCTCCTACGAGCAGTACTTC. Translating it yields CASSLGLTLSYEQYF.

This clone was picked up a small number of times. In nucleotides, the CDR3 is TGTGCCAGCAGCCAAGCGGGAGTGCTCTCCGAGCAGTACTTC. This encodes CASSQAGVLSEQYF. The chain recombines TRBV7-9 with TRBJ2-7; 8 bases map to TRBD2. Germline trimming cut 5 bases from V and 6 bases from J; bases unmatched to any gene: 9. The CDR3 extends over 14 amino acids. Per the germline V gene, CDR1 is SEHNR and CDR2 is FQNEAQ (reference sequence).

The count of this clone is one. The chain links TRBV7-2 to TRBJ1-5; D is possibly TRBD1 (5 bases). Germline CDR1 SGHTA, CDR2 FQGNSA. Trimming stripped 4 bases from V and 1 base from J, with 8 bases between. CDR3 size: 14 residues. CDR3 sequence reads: CASSSQGSNQPQHF. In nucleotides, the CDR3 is TGTGCCAGCAGCTCTCAGGGCAGCAATCAGCCCCAGCATTTT.

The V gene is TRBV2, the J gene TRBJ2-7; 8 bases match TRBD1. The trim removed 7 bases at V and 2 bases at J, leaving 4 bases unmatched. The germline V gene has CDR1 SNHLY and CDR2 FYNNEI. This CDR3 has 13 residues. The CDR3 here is CASKRTGTYEQYF. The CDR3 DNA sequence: TGTGCCAGCAAAAGGACAGGGACCTACGAGCAGTACTTC.

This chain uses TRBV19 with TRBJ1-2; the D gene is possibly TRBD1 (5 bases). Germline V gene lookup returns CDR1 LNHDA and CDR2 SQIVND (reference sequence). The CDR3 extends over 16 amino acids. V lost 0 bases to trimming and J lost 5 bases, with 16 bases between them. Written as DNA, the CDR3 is TGTGCCAGTAGTATAGACCCCACACAGGTCAATTATGGCTACACCTTC. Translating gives CASSIDPTQVNYGYTF.

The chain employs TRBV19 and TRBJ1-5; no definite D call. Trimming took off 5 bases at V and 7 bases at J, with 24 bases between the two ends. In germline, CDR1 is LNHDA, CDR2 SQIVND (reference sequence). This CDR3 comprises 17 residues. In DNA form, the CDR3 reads TGTGCCAGTAGTCCCCGGGAAGCCGCATTCCTCTCCCAGCCCCAGCATTTT. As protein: CASSPREAAFLSQPQHF.

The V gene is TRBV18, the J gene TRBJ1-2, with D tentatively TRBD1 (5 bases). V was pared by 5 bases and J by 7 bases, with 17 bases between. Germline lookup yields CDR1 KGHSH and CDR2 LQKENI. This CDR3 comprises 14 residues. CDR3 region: CASSSETGGLGYTF. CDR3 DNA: TGTGCCAGCTCATCTGAAACCGGGGGTCTTGGCTACACCTTC.

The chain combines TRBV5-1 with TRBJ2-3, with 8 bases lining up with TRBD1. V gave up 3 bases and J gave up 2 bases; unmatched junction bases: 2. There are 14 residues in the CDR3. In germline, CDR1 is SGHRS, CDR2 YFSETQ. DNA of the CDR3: TGCGCCAGCAGCTCGACAGGGGACACAGATACGCAGTATTTT. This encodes CASSSTGDTDTQYF.

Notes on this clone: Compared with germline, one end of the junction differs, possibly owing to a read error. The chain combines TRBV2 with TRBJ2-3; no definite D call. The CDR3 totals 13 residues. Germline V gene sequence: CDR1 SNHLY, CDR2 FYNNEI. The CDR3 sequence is CANSEDATGPGYF. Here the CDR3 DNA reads TGTGCCAACAGTGAAGACGCCACCGGGCCGGGGTATTTT.

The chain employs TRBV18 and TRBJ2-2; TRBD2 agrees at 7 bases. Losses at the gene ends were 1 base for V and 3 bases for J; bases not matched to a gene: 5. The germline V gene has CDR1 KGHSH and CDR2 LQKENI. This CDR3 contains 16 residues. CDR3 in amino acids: CASSPQSGRDTGELFF. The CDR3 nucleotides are TGTGCCAGCTCACCACAATCGGGGAGGGACACCGGGGAGCTGTTTTTT.

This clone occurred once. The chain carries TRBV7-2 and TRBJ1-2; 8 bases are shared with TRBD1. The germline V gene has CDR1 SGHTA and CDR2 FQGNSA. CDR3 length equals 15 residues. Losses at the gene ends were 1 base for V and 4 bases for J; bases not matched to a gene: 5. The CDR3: CASSLGQGAFYGYTF. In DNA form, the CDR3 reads TGTGCCAGCAGCTTAGGTCAGGGGGCCTTCTATGGCTACACCTTC.

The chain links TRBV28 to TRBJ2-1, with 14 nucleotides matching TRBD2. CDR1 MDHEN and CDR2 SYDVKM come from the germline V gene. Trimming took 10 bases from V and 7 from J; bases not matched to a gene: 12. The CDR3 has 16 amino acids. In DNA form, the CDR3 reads TGTGCCACTAAGAAAAGGGGACTAGCGGGAGTAAATGAGCAGTTCTTC. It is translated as CATKKRGLAGVNEQFF.

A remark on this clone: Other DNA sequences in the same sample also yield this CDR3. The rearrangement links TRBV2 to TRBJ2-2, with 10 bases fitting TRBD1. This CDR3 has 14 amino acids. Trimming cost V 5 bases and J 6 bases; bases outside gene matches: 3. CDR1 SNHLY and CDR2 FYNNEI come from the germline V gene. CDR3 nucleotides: TGTGCCAGCAGTCCAGGACAGGGGGCCGGGGAGCTGTTTTTT. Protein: CASSPGQGAGELFF.

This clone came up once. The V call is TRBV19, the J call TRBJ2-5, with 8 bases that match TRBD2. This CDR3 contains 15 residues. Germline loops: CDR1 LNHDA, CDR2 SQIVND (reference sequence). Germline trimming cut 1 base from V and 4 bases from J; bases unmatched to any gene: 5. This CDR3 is CASSIAALAGETQYF. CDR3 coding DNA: TGTGCCAGTAGTATAGCGGCTCTAGCGGGAGAGACCCAGTACTTC.

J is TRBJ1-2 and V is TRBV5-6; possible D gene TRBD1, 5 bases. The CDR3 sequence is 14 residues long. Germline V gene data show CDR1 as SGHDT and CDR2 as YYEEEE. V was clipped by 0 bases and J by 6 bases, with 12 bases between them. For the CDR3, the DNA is TGTGCCAGCAGCTTGGCATGGGGCCAGGATGGCTACACCTTC. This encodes CASSLAWGQDGYTF.

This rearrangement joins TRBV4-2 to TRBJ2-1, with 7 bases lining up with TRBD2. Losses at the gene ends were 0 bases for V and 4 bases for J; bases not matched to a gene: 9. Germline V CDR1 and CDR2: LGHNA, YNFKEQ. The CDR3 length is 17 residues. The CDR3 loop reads CASSQETLAASYNEQFF. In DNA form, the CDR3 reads TGTGCCAGCAGCCAAGAAACCCTAGCGGCCTCGTACAATGAGCAGTTCTTC.

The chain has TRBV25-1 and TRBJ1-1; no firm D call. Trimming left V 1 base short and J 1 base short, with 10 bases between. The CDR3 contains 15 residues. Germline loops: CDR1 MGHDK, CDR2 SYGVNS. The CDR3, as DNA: TGTGCCAGCAGTGAATCTATCGGCAAGAACACTGAAGCTTTCTTT. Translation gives CASSESIGKNTEAFF.

CDR3 loop: CASSLRGRGIEQFF. Written as DNA, the CDR3 is TGTGCCAGCAGTTTACGGGGACGGGGAATAGAGCAGTTCTTC. The genes are TRBV28 and TRBJ2-1, with D tentatively TRBD1 or TRBD2 (5 bases each). Germline V gene sequence: CDR1 MDHEN, CDR2 SYDVKM. Trimming cost V 2 bases and J 10 bases, with 15 bases left between them. This CDR3 comprises 14 residues.

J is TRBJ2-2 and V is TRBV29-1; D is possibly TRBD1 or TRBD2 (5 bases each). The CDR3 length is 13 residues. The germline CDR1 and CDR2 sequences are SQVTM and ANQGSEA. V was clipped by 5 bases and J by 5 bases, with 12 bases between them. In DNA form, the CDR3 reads TGCAGCGTTCTGGGGGTGAGGACCGGGGAGCTGTTTTTT. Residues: CSVLGVRTGELFF.

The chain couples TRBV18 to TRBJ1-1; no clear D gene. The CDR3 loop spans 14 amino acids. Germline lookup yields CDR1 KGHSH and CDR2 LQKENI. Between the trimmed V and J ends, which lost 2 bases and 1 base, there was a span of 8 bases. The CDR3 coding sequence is TGTGCCAGCTCACCATGGCAGGCGAACACTGAAGCTTTCTTT. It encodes CASSPWQANTEAFF.

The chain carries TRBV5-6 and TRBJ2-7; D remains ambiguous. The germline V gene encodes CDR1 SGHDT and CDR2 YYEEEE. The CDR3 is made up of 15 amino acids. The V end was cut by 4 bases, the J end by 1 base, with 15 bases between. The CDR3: CASSARLVSSYEQYF. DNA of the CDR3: TGTGCCAGCAGCGCACGGCTAGTCTCATCCTACGAGCAGTACTTC.

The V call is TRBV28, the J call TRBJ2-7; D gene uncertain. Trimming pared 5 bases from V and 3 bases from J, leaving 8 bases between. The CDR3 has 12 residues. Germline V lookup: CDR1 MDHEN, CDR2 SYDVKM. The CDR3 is CASSTAIYEQYF. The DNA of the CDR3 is TGTGCCAGCAGTACCGCGATCTACGAGCAGTACTTC.

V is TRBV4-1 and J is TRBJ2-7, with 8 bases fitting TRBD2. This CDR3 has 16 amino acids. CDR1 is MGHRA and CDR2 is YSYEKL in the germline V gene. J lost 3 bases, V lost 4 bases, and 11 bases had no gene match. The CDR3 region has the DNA TGCGCCAGCAGCCTCACCGCAGCGGGAGAGGGCTACGAGCAGTACTTC. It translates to CASSLTAAGEGYEQYF.

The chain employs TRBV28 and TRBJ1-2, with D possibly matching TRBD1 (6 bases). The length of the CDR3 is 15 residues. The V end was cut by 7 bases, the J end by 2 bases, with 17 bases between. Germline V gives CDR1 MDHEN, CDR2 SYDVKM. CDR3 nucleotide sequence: TGTGCCAGCAACCCCCAAGTGGGGGCCAACTATGGCTACACCTTC. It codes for CASNPQVGANYGYTF.